This TCR beta chain comes out of a study of blood T cell repertoires in COVID-19. For the study at large: The United States, Italy and Spain supplied acute and convalescent COVID-19 samples. T cells, B-cell-depleted T cells, or PBMCs provided the cDNA or gDNA that served as material.

As originally analysed: Reference gene primer amplification in the assay estimated nucleated cell counts. Assay: immunoSEQ multiplex PCR; the TCRdb copy retains only in-frame clones and omits some. The V and J calls and clone size are taken from that table; D and trimming were inferred from the DNA. The data contain roughly 130,000 clones, around 83% of them singletons. Deletions cut 2 bases from V and 9 bases from J, with 17 bases between. The CDR3 sequence is 15 residues long. The germline V gene has CDR1 MNHEY and CDR2 SVGEGT. The receptor comes from a woman over 75 with acute or convalescent COVID-19. The gene calls are TRBV6-2 or TRBV6-3 and TRBJ2-1, with D unresolved. Sequencing was carried out using peripheral blood. In nucleotides, the CDR3 is TGTGCCAGCAGTTACCTATCAAACGAAGAGGCTGAGCAGTTCTTC. Amino acids: CASSYLSNEEAEQFF.